Listed here are 25 T cell receptor beta chains from one sample, sequenced in a study of T cell responses to AZD1222 COVID-19 vaccine. TCRdb's table, derived via immunoSEQ multiplex PCR, lists solely in-frame clones and lacks some. The sample has approximately 94,000 clones; around 87% are singletons. The specimen comprised peripheral blood, sampled on day 0 of MenACWY control vaccination. Source of these receptors: an adult in good health.

V gene TRBV19 combines with J gene TRBJ1-2, with D perhaps TRBD1 (6 bases). Trimming stripped 7 bases from V and 3 bases from J, with 18 bases between. The CDR3 is 15 amino acids. The V gene's germline CDR1 is LNHDA and CDR2 SQIVND (reference sequence). CDR3 in amino acids: CASILSAGVYYGYTF. DNA for the CDR3: TGTGCCAGTATCCTCTCGGCAGGGGTTTACTATGGCTACACCTTC. The full variable domain, completed using reference TRBV19 and TRBJ1-2, is DGGITQSPKYLFRKEGQNVTLSCEQNLNHDAMYWYRQDPGQGLRLIYYSQIVNDFQKGDIAEGYSVSREKKESFPLTVTSAQKNPTAFYLCASILSAGVYYGYTFGSGTRLTVV.

This clone is a singleton in its sample. The V call is TRBV7-2, the J call TRBJ1-6; 7 bases line up with TRBD1. Germline V gene sequence: CDR1 SGHTA, CDR2 FQGNSA. The V and J ends lost 1 base and 5 bases, in that order; junction bases with no gene match: 2. The CDR3 extends over 15 amino acids. The CDR3 nucleotides read TGTGCCAGCAGCTTAGTAGGGACAGATAATTCACCCCTCCACTTT. This codes for CASSLVGTDNSPLHF.

V gene TRBV5-4 combines with J gene TRBJ1-2; 11 bases match TRBD1. The CDR3 is made up of 16 amino acids. Germline V gives CDR1 SGHNT, CDR2 YYREEE (reference sequence). V gave up 1 base and J gave up 5 bases; unmatched junction bases: 7. The CDR3 sequence: CASSLPDRGLGYGYTF. The CDR3 bases are TGTGCCAGCAGCTTGCCGGACAGGGGGCTAGGATATGGCTACACCTTC. Based on the CDR3 plus reference TRBV5-4 and TRBJ1-2, the full variable domain is ETGVTQSPTHLIKTRGQQVTLRCSSQSGHNTVSWYQQALGQGPQFIFQYYREEENGRGNFPPRFSGLQFPNYSSELNVNALELDDSALYLCASSLPDRGLGYGYTFGSGTRLTVV.

This chain links TRBV7-9 with TRBJ1-2; 7 bases fit TRBD1. V trimming: 1 base; J trimming: 4 bases; junction bases outside the gene matches: 3. Germline loops: CDR1 SEHNR, CDR2 FQNEAQ (reference sequence). This CDR3 has 14 residues. CDR3 DNA sequence: TGTGCCAGCAGCTTAGGGGACAGACTCTATGGCTACACCTTC. This encodes CASSLGDRLYGYTF. Looking up the rest from reference TRBV7-9 and TRBJ1-2 gives the full variable domain: DTGVSQNPRHKITKRGQNVTFRCDPISEHNRLYWYRQTLGQGPEFLTYFQNEAQLEKSRLLSDRFSAERPKGSFSTLEIQRTEQGDSAMYLCASSLGDRLYGYTFGSGTRLTVV.

This chain connects TRBV6-5 to TRBJ1-2; 8 nucleotides agree with TRBD1. Germline trimming cut 5 bases from V and 4 bases from J; bases unmatched to any gene: 6. Per the germline V gene, CDR1 is MNHEY and CDR2 is SVGAGI. The CDR3 sequence is 14 residues long. The DNA for the CDR3 is TGTGCCAGCAGTCCCACCGGACAGGGCTATGGCTACACCTTC. As protein: CASSPTGQGYGYTF.

The J gene is TRBJ1-2, the V gene TRBV2; the D gene is possibly TRBD1 (5 bases). Germline values: CDR1 SNHLY, CDR2 FYNNEI. The CDR3 is 14 amino acids. V lost 6 bases, J lost 4 bases, and 15 bases lay in between. The CDR3 DNA is TGTGCCAGCAGGAAACAGACTGGGGGCTATGGCTACACCTTC. Its translation: CASRKQTGGYGYTF.

Only one count was recorded for this clone. The chain carries TRBV5-1 and TRBJ2-6; D is unresolved. The germline V gene has CDR1 SGHRS and CDR2 YFSETQ. Trimming removed 5 bases at V and 5 bases at J, with 11 bases between. This CDR3 comprises 14 residues. The DNA of the CDR3 is TGCGCCAGCAGGGACCCCGTTCGGGCCAACGTCCTGACTTTC. It encodes CASRDPVRANVLTF. Full variable domain (missing parts from reference TRBV5-1 and TRBJ2-6): KAGVTQTPRYLIKTRGQQVTLSCSPISGHRSVSWYQQTPGQGLQFLFEYFSETQRNKGNFPGRFSGRQFSNSRSEMNVSTLELGDSALYLCASRDPVRANVLTFGAGSRLTVL.

This clone has a single count. J is TRBJ1-3 and V is TRBV11-2; 7 nucleotides match TRBD1. With 6 bases clipped from V and 4 bases from J, the junction kept 9 bases outside the gene matches. CDR1 and CDR2 from the germline V gene are SGHAT and FQNNGV. The CDR3 extends over 15 amino acids. CDR3 amino acids: CASRPIGGFGNTIYF. The CDR3 nucleotides are TGTGCCAGCAGACCTATAGGGGGCTTCGGAAACACCATATATTTT.

This chain connects TRBV9 to TRBJ2-2; possibly TRBD1 for D (6 bases). CDR3 length equals 17 residues. The germline V gene has CDR1 SGDLS and CDR2 YYNGEE. The V end was cut by 0 bases, the J end by 4 bases, with 16 bases between. CDR3 amino acids: CASSVAGRTVGTGELFF. The CDR3 nucleotides read TGTGCCAGCAGCGTAGCGGGAAGGACAGTGGGCACCGGGGAGCTGTTTTTT.

This clone is a singleton in its sample. V is TRBV7-9 and J is TRBJ2-2; 8 nucleotides line up with TRBD2. This CDR3 has 16 amino acids. CDR1 and CDR2 (germline): SEHNR, FQNEAQ (reference sequence). After removal of 4 bases from V and 6 bases from J, the junction contained 10 bases not matched to a gene. The CDR3 bases are TGTGCCAGCAGCTCCCCGGGACTAGAATTTCCCGGGGAGCTGTTTTTT. As protein: CASSSPGLEFPGELFF.

This sequence joins TRBV29-1 and TRBJ1-2; TRBD1 matches 8 bases. The germline gives CDR1 SQVTM, CDR2 ANQGSEA. This CDR3 contains 14 residues. After removal of 0 bases from V and 5 bases from J, the junction contained 5 bases not matched to a gene. The CDR3 DNA sequence: TGCAGCGTTGAAGATGAAGACAGGGGATATGGCTACACCTTC. Translated, it gives CSVEDEDRGYGYTF. Full variable domain (outside the CDR3, taken from reference TRBV29-1 and TRBJ1-2): SAVISQKPSRDICQRGTSLTIQCQVDSQVTMMFWYRQQPGQSLTLIATANQGSEATYESGFVIDKFPISRPNLTFSTLTVSNMSPEDSSIYLCSVEDEDRGYGYTFGSGTRLTVV.

The chain carries TRBV4-2 and TRBJ1-6; 8 nucleotides line up with TRBD1. The CDR3 totals 15 residues. From germline, CDR1 is LGHNA and CDR2 YNFKEQ. V lost 3 bases, J lost 9 bases, and 7 bases stayed unmatched. The chain's CDR3 is CASSHTGQEVSPLHF. The CDR3 DNA follows: TGTGCCAGCAGCCATACGGGACAGGAGGTTTCACCCCTCCACTTT.

This chain joins TRBV9 and TRBJ1-4, with D perhaps matching TRBD1 (6 bases). Per germline, CDR1 SGDLS and CDR2 YYNGEE. Trimming removed 3 bases from V and 8 bases from J, with 14 bases in between. The CDR3 totals 14 residues. As DNA, the CDR3 is TGTGCCAGCAGCGCCGCCGGGACATACGAAAAACTGTTTTTT. Translated, it gives CASSAAGTYEKLFF.

V gene TRBV28 combines with J gene TRBJ1-1; 7 bases align to TRBD1. Looked up from germline, CDR1 is MDHEN and CDR2 is SYDVKM. This CDR3 spans 15 amino acids. V lost 2 bases, J lost 5 bases, and 8 bases stayed unmatched. The CDR3 DNA follows: TGTGCCAGCAGTTTAGGAGGGGGCGCAGTGACTGAAGCTTTCTTT. This sequence encodes CASSLGGGAVTEAFF.

This rearrangement joins TRBV5-1 to TRBJ1-4, with 7 bases matching TRBD1. Germline CDR1 reads SGHRS; CDR2 reads YFSETQ. J gave up 10 bases and V 0 bases, and 9 bases lay outside the gene matches. The CDR3 runs 15 residues. DNA for the CDR3: TGCGCCAGCAGCTTGGCCCCTGGACAGGAAGGAAAACTGTTTTTT. Encoded protein: CASSLAPGQEGKLFF.

The rearrangement uses TRBV29-1 and TRBJ1-2, with 7 positions matching TRBD1. This CDR3 contains 13 residues. Germline CDR1 is SQVTM and CDR2 is ANQGSEA. The V and J ends lost 6 bases and 2 bases, in that order; junction bases with no gene match: 6. The CDR3 DNA sequence: TGCAGCGTGGCACAGGGGTTAAACTATGGCTACACCTTC. The encoded protein is CSVAQGLNYGYTF.

This chain joins TRBV29-1 and TRBJ1-1; TRBD1 matches 8 bases. V shed 7 bases, J shed 4 bases, and the junction held 8 bases outside the gene matches. The germline CDR1 and CDR2 sequences are SQVTM and ANQGSEA. The CDR3 runs 13 residues. Here the CDR3 reads CSARATGGTEAFF. For the CDR3, the DNA is TGCAGCGCCCGGGCTACAGGGGGCACTGAAGCTTTCTTT.

The chain links TRBV4-3 to TRBJ2-2, with no clear D. This CDR3 has 17 amino acids. V was shortened by 1 base and J by 1 base, with 13 bases between the two germline ends. The germline V gene encodes CDR1 LGHNA and CDR2 YSLEER. The CDR3 loop reads CASSQVRGRRNTGELFF. In nucleotides, the CDR3 is TGCGCCAGCAGCCAAGTCAGAGGCAGGAGGAACACCGGGGAGCTGTTTTTT.

This chain uses TRBV27 with TRBJ1-5; D gene ambiguous. Trimming removed 1 base from V and 4 bases from J, with 8 bases in between. There are 14 residues in the CDR3. Germline CDR1 reads MNHEY; CDR2 reads SMNVEV (reference sequence). The chain's CDR3 is CASSLLTGNQPQHF. The CDR3 DNA follows: TGTGCCAGCAGTTTATTGACGGGGAATCAGCCCCAGCATTTT.

The chain combines TRBV11-3 with TRBJ2-1, with 8 bases that match TRBD1. CDR3 length: 14 amino acids. V trimming: 3 bases; J trimming: 10 bases; junction bases outside the gene matches: 8. Germline V lookup: CDR1 SGHNT, CDR2 YENEEA. The CDR3 loop reads CASSLHRGSEEQFF. DNA for the CDR3: TGTGCCAGCAGCTTGCACAGGGGGTCAGAAGAGCAGTTCTTC.

The J gene is TRBJ1-2, the V gene TRBV28, with D possibly being TRBD1 (6 bases). CDR1 is MDHEN and CDR2 is SYDVKM in the germline V gene. V shed 6 bases and J shed 5 bases, with 10 bases lying between them. The CDR3 runs to 12 residues. CDR3 residues: CASRRDIYGYTF. The CDR3 DNA reads as TGTGCCAGCAGGCGGGACATATATGGCTACACCTTC.

The chain carries TRBV6-2 or TRBV6-3 and TRBJ2-1; 14 nucleotides line up with TRBD2. The CDR3 is 15 amino acids. Per the germline V gene, CDR1 is MNHEY and CDR2 is SVGEGT. The V and J ends lost 4 bases and 6 bases, in that order; junction bases with no gene match: 2. The CDR3 loop reads CASSSGTSGSNEQFF. CDR3 nucleotide sequence: TGTGCCAGCAGTTCCGGGACTAGCGGGAGCAATGAGCAGTTCTTC.

The V and J genes are TRBV6-6 and TRBJ1-1; the match to TRBD1 covers 7 bases. Germline trimming cut 6 bases from V and 1 base from J; bases unmatched to any gene: 5. In germline, CDR1 is MNHNY, CDR2 SVGAGI (reference sequence). This CDR3 is built from 14 residues. In nucleotides, the CDR3 is TGTGCCAGCAGCCTACAGGGGTCGAACACTGAAGCTTTCTTT. Its protein product is CASSLQGSNTEAFF.

The V call is TRBV7-6, the J call TRBJ2-3, with 9 bases that match TRBD2. CDR1 and CDR2 (germline): SGHVS, FNYEAQ. The V and J ends lost 1 base and 2 bases, in that order; junction bases with no gene match: 4. The CDR3 sequence is 16 residues long. The CDR3 coding sequence is TGTGCCAGCAGCTTAGGGGCGGGGGGGAACACAGATACGCAGTATTTT. This codes for CASSLGAGGNTDTQYF.

The V gene is TRBV2, the J gene TRBJ2-5, with D perhaps matching TRBD2 (6 bases). Per the germline V gene, CDR1 is SNHLY and CDR2 is FYNNEI. Deletions cut 4 bases from V and 1 base from J, with 13 bases between. The CDR3 loop spans 15 amino acids. CDR3 bases: TGTGCCAGCAGTGGCCGGGTAGCGGCCCAAGAGACCCAGTACTTC. Translation gives CASSGRVAAQETQYF.